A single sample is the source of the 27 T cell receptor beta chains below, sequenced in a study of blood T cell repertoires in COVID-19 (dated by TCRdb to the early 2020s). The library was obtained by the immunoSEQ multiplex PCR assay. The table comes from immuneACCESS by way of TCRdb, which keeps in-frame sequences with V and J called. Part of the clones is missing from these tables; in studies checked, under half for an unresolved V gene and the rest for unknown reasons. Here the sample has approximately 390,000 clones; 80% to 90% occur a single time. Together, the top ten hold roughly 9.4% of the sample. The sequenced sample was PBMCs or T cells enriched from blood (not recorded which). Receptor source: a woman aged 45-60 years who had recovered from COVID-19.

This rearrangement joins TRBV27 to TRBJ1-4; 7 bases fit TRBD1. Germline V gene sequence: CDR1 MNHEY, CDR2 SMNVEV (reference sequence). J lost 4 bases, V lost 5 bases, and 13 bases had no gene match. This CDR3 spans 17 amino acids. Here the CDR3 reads CASSLGGGGSGNEKLFF. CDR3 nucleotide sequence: TGTGCCAGCAGTCTAGGAGGAGGGGGCAGCGGTAATGAAAAACTGTTTTTT. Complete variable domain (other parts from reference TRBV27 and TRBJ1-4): EAQVTQNPRYLITVTGKKLTVTCSQNMNHEYMSWYRQDPGLGLRQIYYSMNVEVTDKGDVPEGYKVSRKEKRNFPLILESPSPNQTSLYFCASSLGGGGSGNEKLFFGSGTQLSVL.

In DNA form, the CDR3 reads TGCGCCAGCAGCCCACTCCTAGCGGGCCACGCGGGTGATACGCAGTATTTT. Protein sequence: CASSPLLAGHAGDTQYF. The chain has TRBV5-1 and TRBJ2-3, with TRBD2 matching 8 bases. With 4 bases clipped from V and 6 bases from J, the junction kept 16 bases outside the gene matches. The CDR3 length is 17 residues. Germline assignment: CDR1 SGHRS and CDR2 YFSETQ.

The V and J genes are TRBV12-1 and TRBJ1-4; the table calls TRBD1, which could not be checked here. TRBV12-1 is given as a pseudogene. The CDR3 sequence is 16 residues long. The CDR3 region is CASSPCLGRPNEKLFF. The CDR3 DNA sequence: TGTGCCAGCAGCCCCTGCCTGGGGCGGCCTAATGAAAAACTGTTTTTT.

CDR3 DNA: TGTGCCAGCAGTCCCCTAAGTCAGCCCCAGCATTTT. Residues: CASSPLSQPQHF. This chain joins TRBV2 and TRBJ1-5; D is undetermined. V was pared by 5 bases and J by 6 bases, with 8 bases between. The germline V gene has CDR1 SNHLY and CDR2 FYNNEI. The CDR3 has 12 residues.

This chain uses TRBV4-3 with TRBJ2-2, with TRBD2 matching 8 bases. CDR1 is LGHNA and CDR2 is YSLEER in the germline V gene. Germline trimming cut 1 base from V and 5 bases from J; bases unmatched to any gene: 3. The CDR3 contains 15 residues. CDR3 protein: CASSQAAGATGELFF. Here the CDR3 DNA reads TGCGCCAGCAGCCAAGCAGCGGGGGCAACCGGGGAGCTGTTTTTT.

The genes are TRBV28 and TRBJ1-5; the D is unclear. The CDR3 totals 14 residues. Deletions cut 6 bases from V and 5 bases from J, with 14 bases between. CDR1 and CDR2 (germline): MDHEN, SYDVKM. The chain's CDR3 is CASSPGGDHQPQHF. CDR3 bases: TGTGCCAGCAGCCCAGGTGGTGATCATCAGCCCCAGCATTTT.

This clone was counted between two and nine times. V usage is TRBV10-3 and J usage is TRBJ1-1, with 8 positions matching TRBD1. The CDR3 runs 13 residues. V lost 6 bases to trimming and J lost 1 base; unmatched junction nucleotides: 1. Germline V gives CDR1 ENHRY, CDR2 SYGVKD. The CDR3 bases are TGTGCCATCAGGGGGACAGGGAACACTGAAGCTTTCTTT. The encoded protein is CAIRGTGNTEAFF.

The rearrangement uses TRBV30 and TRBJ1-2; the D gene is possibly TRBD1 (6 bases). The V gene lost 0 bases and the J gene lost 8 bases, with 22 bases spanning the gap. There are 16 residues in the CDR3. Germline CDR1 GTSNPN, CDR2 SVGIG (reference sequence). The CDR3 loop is CAWSVFYAGRTDGYTF. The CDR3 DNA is TGTGCCTGGAGTGTCTTTTATGCCGGGAGGACAGACGGCTACACCTTC.

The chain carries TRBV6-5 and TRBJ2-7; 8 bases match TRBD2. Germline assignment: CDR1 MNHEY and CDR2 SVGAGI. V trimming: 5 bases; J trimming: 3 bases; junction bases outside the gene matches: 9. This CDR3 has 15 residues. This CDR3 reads CASSPSGGPYYEQYF. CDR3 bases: TGTGCCAGCAGTCCTTCGGGGGGGCCGTACTACGAGCAGTACTTC.

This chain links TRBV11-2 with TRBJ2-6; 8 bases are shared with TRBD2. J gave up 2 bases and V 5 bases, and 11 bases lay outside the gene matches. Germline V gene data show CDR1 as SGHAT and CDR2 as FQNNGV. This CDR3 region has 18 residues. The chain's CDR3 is CASSPTGGSNPGANVLTF. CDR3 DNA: TGTGCCAGCAGCCCGACGGGGGGGAGCAACCCTGGGGCCAACGTCCTGACTTTC.

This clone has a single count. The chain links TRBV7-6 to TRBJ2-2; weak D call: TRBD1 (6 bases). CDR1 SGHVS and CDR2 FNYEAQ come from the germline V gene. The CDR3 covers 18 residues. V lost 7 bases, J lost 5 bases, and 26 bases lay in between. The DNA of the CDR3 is TGTGCCAGCACCGAACTAGGGTTCCAGGGGATTTTAACCGGGGAGCTGTTTTTT. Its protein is CASTELGFQGILTGELFF. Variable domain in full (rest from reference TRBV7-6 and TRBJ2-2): GAGVSQSPRYKVTKRGQDVALRCDPISGHVSLYWYRQALGQGPEFLTYFNYEAQQDKSGLPNDRFSAERPEGSISTLTIQRTEQRDSAMYRCASTELGFQGILTGELFFGEGSRLTVL.

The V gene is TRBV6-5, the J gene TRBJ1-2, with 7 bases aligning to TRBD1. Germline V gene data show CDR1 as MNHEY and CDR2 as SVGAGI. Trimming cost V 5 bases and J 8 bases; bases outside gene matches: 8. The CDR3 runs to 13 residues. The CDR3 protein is CASSRTGQGGYTF. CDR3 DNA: TGTGCCAGCAGTCGGACAGGCCAGGGGGGCTACACCTTC.

CDR3 DNA: TGTGCCAGCAGCTCTACACCGGGACTAGCGAGCTACGAGCAGTACTTC. It translates to CASSSTPGLASYEQYF. V usage is TRBV7-9 and J usage is TRBJ2-7; 10 bases align to TRBD2. The CDR3 spans 16 residues. From germline, CDR1 is SEHNR and CDR2 FQNEAQ (reference sequence). The V segment lost 4 bases and the J segment 3 bases; nucleotides outside the gene matches: 9.

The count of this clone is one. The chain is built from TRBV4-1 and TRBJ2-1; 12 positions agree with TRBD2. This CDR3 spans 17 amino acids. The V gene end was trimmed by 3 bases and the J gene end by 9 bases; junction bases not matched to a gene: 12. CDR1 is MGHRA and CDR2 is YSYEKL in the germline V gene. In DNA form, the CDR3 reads TGCGCCAGCAGCCACCAATCTAGCGGGGGGGCCGCGGCTGAGCAGTTCTTC. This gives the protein CASSHQSSGGAAAEQFF.

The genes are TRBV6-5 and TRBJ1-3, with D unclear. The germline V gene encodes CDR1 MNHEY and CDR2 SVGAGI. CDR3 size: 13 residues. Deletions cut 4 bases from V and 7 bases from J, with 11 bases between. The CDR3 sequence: CASSFLGENTIYF. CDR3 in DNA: TGTGCCAGCAGTTTCCTCGGGGAGAACACCATATATTTT.

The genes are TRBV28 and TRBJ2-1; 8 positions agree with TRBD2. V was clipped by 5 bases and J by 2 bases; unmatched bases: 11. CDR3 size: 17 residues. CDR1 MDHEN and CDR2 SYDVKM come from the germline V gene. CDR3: CASSPWRGGTPYNEQFF. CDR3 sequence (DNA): TGTGCCAGCAGTCCGTGGCGCGGGGGGACTCCCTACAATGAGCAGTTCTTC.

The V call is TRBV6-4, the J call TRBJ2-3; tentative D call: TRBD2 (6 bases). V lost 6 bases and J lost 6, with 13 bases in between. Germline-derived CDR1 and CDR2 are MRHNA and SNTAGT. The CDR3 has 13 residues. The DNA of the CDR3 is TGTGCCAGCAGCAGGGAGGTTACGGATACGCAGTATTTT. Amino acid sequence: CASSREVTDTQYF.

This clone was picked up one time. The CDR3 here is CASSKGLAATYEQYF. CDR3 nucleotides: TGTGCCAGCAGCAAGGGACTAGCGGCTACCTACGAGCAGTACTTC. The chain joins TRBV11-2 to TRBJ2-7, with 11 bases matching TRBD2. V shed 5 bases, J shed 2 bases, and the junction held 5 bases outside the gene matches. Germline CDR1 is SGHAT and CDR2 is FQNNGV. The CDR3 spans 15 residues.

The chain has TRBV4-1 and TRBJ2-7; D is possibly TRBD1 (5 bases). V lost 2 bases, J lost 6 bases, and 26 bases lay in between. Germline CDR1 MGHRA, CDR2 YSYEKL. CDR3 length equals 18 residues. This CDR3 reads CASSQNLFGFGQGAEQYF. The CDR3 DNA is TGCGCCAGCAGCCAAAACCTGTTCGGGTTTGGGCAGGGTGCCGAGCAGTACTTC.

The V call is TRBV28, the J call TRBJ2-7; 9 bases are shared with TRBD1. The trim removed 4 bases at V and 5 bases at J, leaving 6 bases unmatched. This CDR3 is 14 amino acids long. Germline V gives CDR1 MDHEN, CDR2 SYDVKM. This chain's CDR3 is CASSSGQGPHEQYF. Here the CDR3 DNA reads TGTGCCAGCAGTTCCGGACAGGGGCCCCACGAGCAGTACTTC. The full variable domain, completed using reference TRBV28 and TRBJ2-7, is DVKVTQSSRYLVKRTGEKVFLECVQDMDHENMFWYRQDPGLGLRLIYFSYDVKMKEKGDIPEGYSVSREKKERFSLILESASTNQTSMYLCASSSGQGPHEQYFGPGTRLTVT.

The CDR3 loop reads CASSFFPLSPLHF. CDR3 DNA sequence: TGTGCCAGCAGTTTTTTCCCCCTTTCACCCCTCCACTTT. The chain carries TRBV27 and TRBJ1-6; D unclear. V lost 3 bases, J lost 9 bases, and 9 bases lay in between. In germline, CDR1 is MNHEY, CDR2 SMNVEV (reference sequence). The CDR3 spans 13 residues.

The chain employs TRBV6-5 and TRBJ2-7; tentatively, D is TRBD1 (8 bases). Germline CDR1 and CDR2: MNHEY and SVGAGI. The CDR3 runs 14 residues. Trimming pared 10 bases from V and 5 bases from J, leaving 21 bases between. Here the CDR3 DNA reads TGTGCCACGGGGAGGGTCCAGGGGGCCCACGAGCAGTACTTC. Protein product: CATGRVQGAHEQYF.

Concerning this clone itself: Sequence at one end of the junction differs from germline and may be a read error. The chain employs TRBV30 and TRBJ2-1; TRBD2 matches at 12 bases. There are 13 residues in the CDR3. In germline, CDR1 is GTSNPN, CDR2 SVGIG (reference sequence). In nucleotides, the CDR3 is TGTGCCTGGGGCTCGGTGCTAGCGGGGGGGGTGATCTTC. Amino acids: CAWGSVLAGGVIF.

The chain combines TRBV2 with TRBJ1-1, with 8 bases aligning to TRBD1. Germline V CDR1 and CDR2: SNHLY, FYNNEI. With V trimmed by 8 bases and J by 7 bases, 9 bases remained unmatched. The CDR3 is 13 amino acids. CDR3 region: CASLAGGVSEAFF. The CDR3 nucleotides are TGTGCCAGCCTAGCAGGGGGCGTGAGTGAAGCTTTCTTT.

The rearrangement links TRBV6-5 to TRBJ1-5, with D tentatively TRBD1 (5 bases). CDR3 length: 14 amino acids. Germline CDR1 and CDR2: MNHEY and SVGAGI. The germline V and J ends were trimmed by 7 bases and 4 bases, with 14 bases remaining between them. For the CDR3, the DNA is TGTGCCAGCATCAGGTGGAGGGGTAATCAGCCCCAGCATTTT. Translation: CASIRWRGNQPQHF.

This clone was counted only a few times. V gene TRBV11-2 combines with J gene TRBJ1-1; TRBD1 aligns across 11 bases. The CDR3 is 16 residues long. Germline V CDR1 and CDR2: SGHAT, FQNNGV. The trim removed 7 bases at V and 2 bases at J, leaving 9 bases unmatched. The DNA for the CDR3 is TGTGCCAGCAAACAAGGGACAGGGGGATCAAACACTGAAGCTTTCTTT. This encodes CASKQGTGGSNTEAFF.

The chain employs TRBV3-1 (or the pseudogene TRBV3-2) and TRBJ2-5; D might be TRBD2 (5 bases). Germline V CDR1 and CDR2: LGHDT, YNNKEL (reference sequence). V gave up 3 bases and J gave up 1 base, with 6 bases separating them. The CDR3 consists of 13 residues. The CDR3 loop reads CASSQTTQETQYF. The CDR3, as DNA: TGTGCCAGCAGCCAGACTACCCAAGAGACCCAGTACTTC.